The clone carrying this T cell receptor (beta chain) was detected a few times. Its antigen is currently unknown. The sequenced template was cDNA made from the entire isolated RNA. The study sequenced naive, central memory and regulatory T cell samples to an average of about 3.57 million reads. Libraries were prepared by immunoSEQ multiplex PCR; TCRdb keeps only in-frame clonotypes and omits some of them. The table records about 260,000 clones, 20% of them present only once. The data derive from a study of beta chain features in type 1 diabetes. Broader study findings: The study found moderately but significantly shorter TCRB CDR3s in all four CD4+ subsets of Type 1 diabetes patients.

The ends lost 5 bases at V and 4 bases at J; junction bases unmatched: 8. This CDR3 spans 15 amino acids. Germline CDR1 and CDR2: MDHEN and SYDVKM. Specimen: naive CD4+ T cells from blood. This clonotype was obtained from a woman aged 40 to 50 with type 1 diabetes. This chain links TRBV28 with TRBJ1-1; 9 bases fit TRBD1. The CDR3 bases are TGTGCCAGCAGTCCCGGGACAGGGCAGGGCACTGAAGCTTTCTTT. It translates to CASSPGTGQGTEAFF.